Sequencing of this T cell receptor (beta chain) was carried out in a study of OX40 agonist ivuxolimab in advanced cancers. Study conclusions and caveats: CD4+ T cells averaged fewer expanded clones than CD8+ T cells.

A word on this clone: Its target is unknown.

The cohort excluded patients with autoimmune disease history or systemic immunosuppression. Sampled blood was obtained at baseline, cycle 4 day 1, and cycle 7 day 1. Profiled with immunoSEQ multiplex PCR; TCRdb holds only in-frame clones, not every one. Here the sample spans about 93,000 clones, about 91% being singletons. This TCR came from an adult with an advanced solid tumor such as melanoma, head and neck, liver or kidney cancer. Sequenced material: CD4+ or CD8+ T cells sorted from blood, taken in a trial of the OX40 agonist ivuxolimab.

CDR3: CASSLAGEGWETQYF. The CDR3 DNA follows: TGCGCCAGCAGCTTGGCCGGAGAGGGTTGGGAGACCCAGTACTTC. This chain links TRBV5-1 with TRBJ2-5; the D gene is possibly TRBD2 (5 bases). Germline assignment: CDR1 SGHRS and CDR2 YFSETQ. Trimming stripped 0 bases from V and 5 bases from J, with 14 bases between. The CDR3 loop spans 15 amino acids.